This TCR beta chain was identified during a study of blood T cell repertoires in COVID-19 (dated by TCRdb to the early 2020s). Background on the whole study: The collaborator samples originated in the United States, Italy and Spain and spanned the acute and convalescent phases of COVID-19. The material from the prospective study consisted of cDNA or gDNA derived from T cells, B-cell-depleted T cells, or PBMCs. Subjects who had been exposed to COVID-19, were actively infected with it, or had recovered from it provided the deeply sampled blood TCRbeta repertoires that made up the dataset. A freely available public database, intended as a resource for researchers studying the immune response to SARS-CoV-2, is where the repertoires were released. The samples were drawn from two sources: the first 160 participants of the ongoing ImmuneRACE study, and fewer than 1,500 subjects contributed by 6 global collaborators. Sample metadata almost always included a de-identified subject ID, COVID-19 status, age in years and sex. Where available, HLA class I and class II types were obtained from metadata supplied by the sample provider rather than from assay-based typing. What the authors observed across the whole study: The quantity of clinical and demographic metadata differed by source and by participant and was supplied without curation.

To note about this clone: No cognate antigen has been identified for it. No per-base quality is available; no much larger clone lies one base away.

TCRbeta CDR3 regions were amplified from genomic DNA by means of the immunoSEQ Assay, a bias-controlled multiplex PCR. On the authors' methods: The number of nucleated cells in each sample was estimated from the amplification of reference gene primers within the assay. To quantify the absolute abundance of each unique TCRbeta CDR3 rearrangement, sequence reads were collapsed and filtered. For each sample, productive Simpson clonality was calculated by taking the square root of Simpson's diversity index across productive rearrangements. TCRdb took over this immuneACCESS table, retaining in-frame rearrangements with V and J assigned. Such tables are incomplete; in checked studies, under half of the missing clones stem from an unresolved V gene, and the remainder is unexplained. V and J calls and clone size are copied from that table; D and trimming were computed from the DNA. This sample holds some 51,000 clones; around 90% were observed only once. Approximately 15% of the sample rests with the top ten.

The trim is 2 bases for V and 1 base for J, with a gap of 8 bases between the germline ends. The CDR1 and CDR2 encoded by the germline V gene are KGHSH and LQKENI. The CDR3 measures 15 amino acids from cysteine to phenylalanine. The CDR3 DNA has 45 bases and is translated from base 1. Whole blood was collected in K2EDTA tubes by collaborating institutions according to the institutions' own protocols. Collaborator samples were shipped for TCRbeta analysis as frozen whole blood, isolated PBMCs, or DNA extracted from either sample type. The sequence came from a human donor with active COVID-19. The donor label of this sample is uncertain. The specimen was peripheral blood. The rearranged chain carries TRBV18 and TRBJ2-2, with TRBD1 perhaps the D gene, on 5 matching bases. The CDR3 here reads CASSPGDRNTGELFF. The bases read TGTGCCAGCTCACCAGGTGACAGGAACACCGGGGAGCTGTTTTTT.